These T cell receptor beta chains were read from a single sample in a study of STAT5B mutations in CD4+ large granular lymphocyte leukemia. The method was immunoSEQ multiplex PCR; TCRdb's version includes in-frame clones alone and lacks a portion of them. The sample lists 20,000 to 25,000 clones; 82% were seen once. The sequenced sample consisted of CD4+ T cells from blood buffy coats. The receptors were sampled from a human donor in good health. Each CDR3 is given with its conserved first and last residue. The D gene is left open where the match is weak. Expanded clones are given a class, and other clones once, few, many or no size at all.

v_gene	d_gene	abundance	j_gene	CDR3aa	CDR3nt
TRBV7-6	NA	NA	TRBJ2-2	CASSLDSGTGTGELFF	TGTGCCAGCAGCTTGGACTCCGGGACTGGTACCGGGGAGCTGTTTTTT
TRBV4-3	TRBD1	NA	TRBJ2-2	CASSLQGSGELFF	TGCGCCAGCAGCCTACAGGGGTCCGGGGAGCTGTTTTTT
TRBV7-2	NA	NA	TRBJ1-5	CASSTTGIGNQPQHF	TGTGCCAGCAGCACAACAGGGATCGGCAATCAGCCCCAGCATTTT
TRBV7-2	TRBD2	NA	TRBJ2-5	CASSLHRGLAGGIKETQYF	TGTGCCAGCAGCTTACACCGGGGGCTAGCGGGGGGGATCAAAGAGACCCAGTACTTC
TRBV15	NA	NA	TRBJ2-7	CATSRGASYEQYF	TGTGCCACCAGCCGGGGGGCCTCCTACGAGCAGTACTTC
TRBV5-1	TRBD2	NA	TRBJ2-1	CASSSWTSYGNEQFF	TGCGCCAGCAGCTCCTGGACTAGCTACGGCAATGAGCAGTTCTTC
TRBV6-5	TRBD1	NA	TRBJ1-2	CASSYSGDRVDGYTF	TGTGCCAGCAGTTACTCGGGGGACAGAGTAGATGGCTACACCTTC
TRBV10-3	NA	NA	TRBJ2-3	CAISSSTDTQYF	TGTGCCATCAGCTCGTCCACAGATACGCAGTATTTT
TRBV5-4	NA	NA	TRBJ2-7	CASSPGGDTTQQYF	TGTGCCAGCAGCCCAGGGGGGGATACGACTCAGCAGTACTTC
TRBV30	NA	few	TRBJ1-1	CAWSVSGGTEAFF	TGTGCCTGGAGTGTAAGCGGTGGGACTGAAGCTTTCTTT
TRBV6-1	TRBD2	NA	TRBJ2-7	CASRPPERGHEQYF	TGTGCCAGCCGCCCCCCCGAGCGGGGCCACGAGCAGTACTTC
TRBV7-9	NA	NA	TRBJ1-4	CASSHQQGGDEKLFF	TGTGCCAGCAGCCACCAACAGGGTGGAGATGAAAAACTGTTTTTT
TRBV6-1	NA	NA	TRBJ1-1	CASSEVRRQLNTEAFF	TGTGCCAGCAGTGAAGTTCGGCGGCAGTTGAACACTGAAGCTTTCTTT
TRBV27	TRBD1	NA	TRBJ2-7	CASSRDRSLQRAPYEQYF	TGTGCCAGCAGTAGGGACAGGTCTCTGCAGCGGGCTCCCTACGAGCAGTACTTC
TRBV7-2	NA	NA	TRBJ2-7	CASSLGAGPYEQYF	TGTGCCAGCAGCTTAGGGGCAGGCCCCTACGAGCAGTACTTC
TRBV28	NA	NA	TRBJ1-6	CASVSAASPLHF	TGTGCCAGCGTCTCGGCAGCCTCACCCCTCCACTTT
TRBV18	TRBD1	once	TRBJ1-3	CASSPQGQGHSGNTIYF	TGTGCCAGCTCACCACAAGGACAGGGTCACTCTGGAAACACCATATATTTT
TRBV7-2	TRBD1	NA	TRBJ2-5	CASSLGTGLETQYF	TGTGCCAGCAGCTTAGGGACAGGGTTAGAGACCCAGTACTTC
TRBV4-1	TRBD1	NA	TRBJ2-3	CASRSTGTTDTQYF	TGCGCCAGCAGGTCGACAGGGACCACAGATACGCAGTATTTT
TRBV5-4	TRBD1	few	TRBJ2-6	CASSLDRGAGANVLTF	TGTGCCAGCAGCTTGGACAGGGGAGCTGGGGCCAACGTCCTGACTTTC
TRBV7-9	NA	NA	TRBJ2-3	CASSLPPSAGALTDTQYF	TGTGCCAGCAGCTTACCGCCAAGCGCGGGGGCCCTCACAGATACGCAGTATTTT
TRBV10-3	NA	NA	TRBJ2-3	CAIMGQGQTDTQYF	TGTGCCATCATGGGGCAGGGCCAGACAGATACGCAGTATTTT
TRBV19	TRBD1	NA	TRBJ1-2	CASSMPGTANYGYTF	TGTGCCAGTAGCATGCCCGGGACAGCCAACTATGGCTACACCTTC
TRBV7-2	TRBD1	NA	TRBJ2-5	CASSRDSVQETQYF	TGTGCCAGCAGCCGGGACAGTGTCCAAGAGACCCAGTACTTC
TRBV5-1	TRBD1	once	TRBJ2-7	CASSLTGVIYEQYF	TGCGCCAGCAGCTTGACAGGGGTGATCTACGAGCAGTACTTC
TRBV19	NA	once	TRBJ2-7	CASSIWATGSSYEQYF	TGTGCCAGTAGTATATGGGCGACAGGTAGCTCCTACGAGCAGTACTTC
TRBV6-5	NA	NA	TRBJ2-3	CASRIGDTQYF	TGTGCCAGCAGAATAGGAGATACGCAGTATTTT
TRBV5-8	NA	NA	TRBJ1-3	CASSRNWGSGNTIYF	TGTGCCAGCAGCCGCAATTGGGGTTCCGGAAACACCATATATTTT
TRBV7-8	NA	NA	TRBJ2-2	CASSLGPGLNTGELFF	TGTGCCAGCAGCCTAGGGCCAGGCCTGAACACCGGGGAGCTGTTTTTT
TRBV28	TRBD2	NA	TRBJ2-1	CATTGRESYNEQFF	TGTGCCACCACTGGGCGGGAGTCCTACAATGAGCAGTTCTTC
TRBV7-3	TRBD2	NA	TRBJ2-6	CASSLKGLAGSSGANVLTF	TGTGCCAGCAGCTTAAAAGGACTAGCGGGTTCCTCTGGGGCCAACGTCCTGACTTTC
TRBV2	NA	once	TRBJ2-7	CASSERAVISYEQYF	TGTGCCAGCAGTGAACGGGCAGTTATATCCTACGAGCAGTACTTC
TRBV2	TRBD2	NA	TRBJ2-7	CASRAGVGSYEQYF	TGTGCCAGCAGAGCGGGAGTTGGGTCCTACGAGCAGTACTTC
TRBV7-6	NA	NA	TRBJ2-5	CASSFAQRAQETQYF	TGTGCCAGCAGCTTTGCCCAGCGGGCCCAAGAGACCCAGTACTTC
TRBV28	NA	NA	TRBJ1-1	CASSLSSRNTEAFF	TGTGCCAGCAGTTTATCGTCAAGAAACACTGAAGCTTTCTTT
TRBV5-1	NA	NA	TRBJ1-1	CASSLGLTTEAFF	TGCGCCAGCAGCTTGGGGCTCACCACTGAAGCTTTCTTT
TRBV27	TRBD2	NA	TRBJ2-7	CASSLSIGLAGGRGIYEQYF	TGTGCCAGCAGTTTATCGATCGGACTAGCGGGGGGCCGGGGTATTTACGAGCAGTACTTC
TRBV6-5	TRBD1	NA	TRBJ2-1	CASSSLTGISYNEQFF	TGTGCCAGCAGTTCTCTGACAGGGATATCCTACAATGAGCAGTTCTTC
TRBV21-1	NA	NA	TRBJ2-1	CASSKGLTDHNEQFF	TGTGCCAGCAGCAAAGGATTGACAGACCACAATGAGCAGTTCTTC
TRBV11-2	TRBD2	NA	TRBJ2-3	CASSSPGLAGGGTDTQYF	TGTGCCAGCAGCTCCCCGGGACTAGCGGGCGGAGGCACAGATACGCAGTATTTT